These 7 T cell receptor beta chains were sequenced from one sample in a study of blood T cell repertoires in COVID-19. Profiling relied on immunoSEQ multiplex PCR, and the TCRdb table lists in-frame clones only, not all of them. The sample contains about 410,000 clones, nearly 90% of which appear only once. Sequenced sample: PBMCs or T cells enriched from blood (not recorded which). The receptors shown here come from a woman aged 30 to 39 who had recovered from COVID-19.

This rearrangement joins TRBV6-5 to TRBJ1-2; tentative D call: TRBD1 (6 bases). Germline loops: CDR1 MNHEY, CDR2 SVGAGI. The CDR3 is 13 amino acids. V lost 0 bases and J 8 bases, leaving 10 bases between the germline ends. CDR3: CASSYSRQAGYTF. In DNA form, the CDR3 reads TGTGCCAGCAGTTACTCGAGACAGGCGGGCTACACCTTC.

The CDR3 sequence is CASSDGLGGYEQYF. CDR3 nucleotides: TGTGCCAGCAGCGATGGTCTCGGTGGCTACGAGCAGTACTTC. The rearrangement links TRBV5-6 to TRBJ2-7; D is uncertain. CDR3 length: 14 amino acids. V dropped 4 bases and J dropped 3 bases, with 14 bases sitting between them. Per the germline V gene, CDR1 is SGHDT and CDR2 is YYEEEE. Looking up the rest from reference TRBV5-6 and TRBJ2-7 gives the full variable domain: DAGVTQSPTHLIKTRGQQVTLRCSPKSGHDTVSWYQQALGQGPQFIFQYYEEEERQRGNFPDRFSGHQFPNYSSELNVNALLLGDSALYLCASSDGLGGYEQYFGPGTRLTVT.

The chain carries TRBV30 and TRBJ2-1; D is undetermined. V gave up 3 bases and J gave up 2 bases, with 2 bases separating them. The CDR3 length is 11 residues. CDR1 and CDR2 from the germline V gene are GTSNPN and SVGIG (reference sequence). Written as DNA, the CDR3 is TGTGCCTGGAGCACCTACAATGAGCAGTTCTTC. Its protein product is CAWSTYNEQFF.

The rearrangement links TRBV3-1 (or the pseudogene TRBV3-2) to TRBJ2-1; no reliable D call. This CDR3 spans 11 amino acids. CDR1 LGHDT and CDR2 YNNKEL come from the germline V gene (reference sequence). V was trimmed by 2 bases and J by 9 bases, leaving 5 bases between them. CDR3 DNA sequence: TGTGCCAGCAGCCAACTCGGTGAGCAGTTCTTC. Translated: CASSQLGEQFF.

The chain combines TRBV29-1 with TRBJ1-2; 9 nucleotides line up with TRBD1. Trimming removed 7 bases from V and 7 bases from J; junction bases left unmatched: 13. Per germline, CDR1 SQVTM and CDR2 ANQGSEA. CDR3 length: 14 amino acids. DNA of the CDR3: TGCAGCGCCCGCCGAGGGACAGGGATTTTTGGCTACACCTTC. It yields the protein CSARRGTGIFGYTF.

The chain uses TRBV6-5 and TRBJ1-3; tentatively, D is TRBD1 (5 bases). CDR1 is MNHEY, CDR2 SVGAGI, per germline. The CDR3 covers 11 residues. Trimming took off 8 bases at V and 7 bases at J, with 9 bases between the two ends. CDR3 nucleotide sequence: TGTGCCAGCTGGGGGGGGAACACCATATATTTT. It codes for CASWGGNTIYF.

This chain connects TRBV5-1 to TRBJ2-7, with a weak D call TRBD2 (6 bases). This CDR3 spans 14 amino acids. Germline V gene lookup returns CDR1 SGHRS and CDR2 YFSETQ. V lost 0 bases, J lost 6 bases, and 13 bases lay in between. Here the CDR3 reads CASSLVAGSAEQYF. As DNA, the CDR3 is TGCGCCAGCAGCTTGGTGGCGGGGTCCGCCGAGCAGTACTTC.